The 27 T cell receptor beta chains below come from one sample, sequenced in a study. From the 5' RACE reads, TCRdb called clonotypes with MiXCR, one entry per CDR3 protein. Here the sample spans tens of thousands of distinct CDR3 sequences, roughly 15% being singletons. The sample comprised naive CD4+ T cells sorted from blood. Regarding subset: naive CD4+ T cells, CD4+CD45RA+CD25-. These receptors all stem from a female donor with breast cancer.

This clonotype was recorded at least ten times. The chain links TRBV29-1 to TRBJ1-1; D not resolved. This CDR3 contains 14 residues. In germline, CDR1 is SQVTM, CDR2 ANQGSEA. The V gene lost 4 bases and the J gene lost 1 base, with 13 bases spanning the gap. The DNA of the CDR3 is TGCAGCGTTGTTTGGGAGTTGGGGAACACTGAAGCTTTCTTT. Amino acid sequence: CSVVWELGNTEAFF. Combining the CDR3 with reference TRBV29-1 and TRBJ1-1 gives the whole variable domain SAVISQKPSRDICQRGTSLTIQCQVDSQVTMMFWYRQQPGQSLTLIATANQGSEATYESGFVIDKFPISRPNLTFSTLTVSNMSPEDSSIYLCSVVWELGNTEAFFGQGTRLTVV.

This clonotype has a handful of counts. The chain uses TRBV5-1 and TRBJ1-1; D is unclear. V lost 0 bases, J lost 1 base, and 10 bases lay in between. CDR1 and CDR2 from the germline V gene are SGHRS and YFSETQ. There are 15 residues in the CDR3. CDR3 DNA sequence: TGCGCCAGCAGCTTGGAAACAGTCTCGAACACTGAAGCTTTCTTT. This gives the protein CASSLETVSNTEAFF.

Ten or more counts support this clonotype. The junction differs from germline at one of its ends, possibly a read error. The genes are TRBV5-1 and TRBJ2-3; D remains unclear. The CDR3 length is 11 residues. Germline loops: CDR1 SGHRS, CDR2 YFSETQ. The CDR3, as DNA: TGTGCCAGCAGCCGAGAAGATACGCAGTATTTT. Translated, it gives CASSREDTQYF.

The chain uses TRBV5-1 and TRBJ2-1, with D tentatively TRBD1 (5 bases). The CDR3 runs 12 residues. V lost 4 bases, J lost 8 bases, and 10 bases lay in between. CDR1 is SGHRS, CDR2 YFSETQ, per germline. The CDR3 loop reads CASSGWGDEQFF. The CDR3 DNA reads as TGCGCCAGCAGCGGGTGGGGCGATGAGCAGTTCTTC. The full variable domain, with the rest looked up from reference TRBV5-1 and TRBJ2-1, is KAGVTQTPRYLIKTRGQQVTLSCSPISGHRSVSWYQQTPGQGLQFLFEYFSETQRNKGNFPGRFSGRQFSNSRSEMNVSTLELGDSALYLCASSGWGDEQFFGPGTRLTVL.

This clonotype has a count of ten or more. The chain recombines TRBV6-5 with TRBJ1-1; D is unresolved. V lost 0 bases and J lost 7, with 12 bases in between. Germline lookup yields CDR1 MNHEY and CDR2 SVGAGI. The CDR3 sequence is 14 residues long. CDR3 region: CASSYSMVGSEAFF. CDR3 DNA: TGTGCCAGCAGTTACTCGATGGTCGGGAGTGAAGCTTTCTTT.

This clonotype turned up a few times. The chain has TRBV27 and TRBJ2-7; 9 positions agree with TRBD2. V shed 4 bases and J 6 bases; nucleotides not matched to a gene: 13. Germline lookup yields CDR1 MNHEY and CDR2 SMNVEV (reference sequence). The CDR3 loop spans 16 amino acids. CDR3 in amino acids: CASSSTISGRFGEQYF. CDR3 DNA sequence: TGTGCCAGCAGTTCGACCATAAGCGGGAGGTTTGGCGAGCAGTACTTC.

V gene TRBV5-1 combines with J gene TRBJ1-1, with D perhaps TRBD1 (5 bases). Trimming stripped 2 bases from V and 5 bases from J, with 13 bases between. Germline V lookup: CDR1 SGHRS, CDR2 YFSETQ. This CDR3 comprises 14 residues. CDR3 in DNA: TGCGCCAGCAGCTTCACACTAAAGGGGACTGAAGCTTTCTTT. Protein product: CASSFTLKGTEAFF.

This clonotype was observed many times. This chain links TRBV24-1 with TRBJ2-3; 7 bases line up with TRBD1. CDR1 and CDR2 (germline): KGHDR, SFDVKD. CDR3 length: 15 amino acids. V shed 5 bases, J shed 2 bases, and the junction held 6 bases outside the gene matches. The CDR3 reads CATSGRTGVTDTQYF. The CDR3, as DNA: TGTGCCACCAGTGGTCGCACAGGGGTCACAGATACGCAGTATTTT.

For this clonotype: A much larger clone differs from this one at a single base, so this may be a read error. V is TRBV27 and J is TRBJ1-1; D perhaps matches TRBD1 (6 bases). Germline V gene sequence: CDR1 MNHEY, CDR2 SMNVEV (reference sequence). This CDR3 region has 14 residues. The CDR3 region is CASSFDRRNTVAFF. For the CDR3, the DNA is TGTGCCAGCAGTTTCGACAGGCGGAACACTGTAGCTTTCTTT.

The chain employs TRBV28 and TRBJ2-5; weak D call: TRBD2 (5 bases). The CDR3 runs to 12 residues. The germline gives CDR1 MDHEN, CDR2 SYDVKM. The V end was cut by 4 bases, the J end by 5 bases, with 8 bases between. As DNA, the CDR3 is TGTGCCAGCAGTTCTGGACTGGAGACCCAGTACTTC. Protein product: CASSSGLETQYF.

This clonotype has ten or more counts. V gene TRBV4-1 combines with J gene TRBJ2-2; D call uncertain. CDR1 and CDR2 from the germline V gene are MGHRA and YSYEKL. V lost 0 bases to trimming and J lost 4 bases, with 9 bases between them. The CDR3 loop spans 15 amino acids. The CDR3 nucleotides are TGCGCCAGCAGCCAAGATCCGTTCAGCACCGGGGAGCTGTTTTTT. Translation gives CASSQDPFSTGELFF.

A few counts support this clonotype. This sequence joins TRBV29-1 and TRBJ2-4; tentative D call: TRBD2 (6 bases). Germline assignment: CDR1 SQVTM and CDR2 ANQGSEA. Trimming took 0 bases from V and 7 from J, leaving 10 bases between them. This CDR3 has 13 residues. DNA for the CDR3: TGCAGCGTTGAAGATCCTAGCGTTAACATTCAGTACTTC. It is translated as CSVEDPSVNIQYF.

The rearrangement uses TRBV7-2 and TRBJ1-5; D not resolved. CDR1 and CDR2 (germline): SGHTA, FQGNSA. CDR3 length: 15 residues. Trimming cost V 5 bases and J 2 bases, with 13 bases left between them. The CDR3 region has the DNA TGTGCCAGCAGCCCCTCACGAGTCGGCAATCAGCCCCAGCATTTT. Translating it yields CASSPSRVGNQPQHF.

This clonotype was recorded at least ten times. DNA for the CDR3: TGTGCCAGCAGCGAGTACAGGCGAAGCTCCTACGAGCAGTACTTC. Residues: CASSEYRRSSYEQYF. This rearrangement joins TRBV7-2 to TRBJ2-7; D is perhaps TRBD1 (5 bases). Germline V gene lookup returns CDR1 SGHTA and CDR2 FQGNSA. The V and J ends lost 5 bases and 0 bases respectively, with 14 bases between them. The CDR3 is 15 residues long.

Points on this clonotype: A single base separates this from a much larger clone, so it may be a read error. The chain is built from TRBV20-1 and TRBJ2-6; D is unclear. Deletions cut 8 bases from V and 2 bases from J, with 13 bases between. Germline V gene data show CDR1 as DFQATT and CDR2 as SNEGSKA (reference sequence). This CDR3 has 14 amino acids. The CDR3 nucleotides are TGCAGTACCCCCAAACCGGCTGGGGCCAACGTCCTGACTTTC. Residues: CSTPKPAGANVLTF.

This clonotype was found many times. The V gene is TRBV10-1, the J gene TRBJ2-1; D gene ambiguous. In germline, CDR1 is WNHNN, CDR2 SYGVQD (reference sequence). This CDR3 has 12 amino acids. The V and J ends lost 3 bases and 3 bases respectively, with 3 bases between them. CDR3 DNA sequence: TGCGCCAGCAGTGACAACTACAATGAGCAGTTCTTC. Amino acids: CASSDNYNEQFF.

This clonotype was observed at least ten times. This rearrangement joins TRBV7-9 to TRBJ1-2, with a possible D match to TRBD1 (6 bases). The CDR3 spans 15 residues. V was cut by 5 bases and J by 2 bases, with 15 bases left in between. The germline CDR1 and CDR2 sequences are SEHNR and FQNEAQ (reference sequence). The CDR3 DNA is TGTGCCAGCAGCCCTAGCGGGGGCCTCAACTATGGCTACACCTTC. Translation: CASSPSGGLNYGYTF.

This clonotype came up a few times. This rearrangement joins TRBV5-1 to TRBJ2-5, with D uncertain. Germline-derived CDR1 and CDR2 are SGHRS and YFSETQ. The CDR3 loop spans 13 amino acids. With 2 bases removed from V and 3 bases from J, the gap between germline ends came to 8 bases. The CDR3 is CASSLSLEETQYF. DNA for the CDR3: TGCGCCAGCAGCTTAAGCTTGGAAGAGACCCAGTACTTC.

In this sample, this clonotype turned up a few times. V and J are TRBV27 and TRBJ2-3; D is perhaps TRBD1 (5 bases). CDR3 length equals 10 residues. Germline V gene sequence: CDR1 MNHEY, CDR2 SMNVEV (reference sequence). CDR3 DNA sequence: TGTGCAGCAGGGACAGATACGCAGTATTTT. Protein: CAAGTDTQYF.

In this sample, this clonotype turned up a few times. This sequence joins TRBV7-3 and TRBJ2-3; TRBD2 might be the D (6 bases). Deletions cut 4 bases from V and 9 bases from J, with 14 bases between. This CDR3 is 13 amino acids long. CDR1 SGHTA and CDR2 FQGTGA come from the germline V gene. The DNA of the CDR3 is TGTGCCAGCAGCTACACACGACGGGGGACGCAGTATTTT. Translation gives CASSYTRRGTQYF. Complete variable domain (other parts from reference TRBV7-3 and TRBJ2-3): GAGVSQTPSNKVTEKGKYVELRCDPISGHTALYWYRQSLGQGPEFLIYFQGTGAADDSGLPNDRFFAVRPEGSVSTLKIQRTERGDSAVYLCASSYTRRGTQYFGPGTRLTVL.

As regards this clonotype: No conserved phenylalanine or tryptophan ends this CDR3, so it is likely a read error. The chain couples TRBV7-3 to TRBJ2-3; weak D call: TRBD2 (5 bases). The CDR3 runs to 14 residues. V gave up 2 bases and J gave up 2 bases, with 8 bases separating them. Germline CDR1 and CDR2: SGHTA and FQGTGA. In DNA form, the CDR3 reads TGTGCCAGCAGCTTAGCGGGCCCCACAGATACGCAGTATCTT. Amino acid sequence: CASSLAGPTDTQYL.

The genes are TRBV5-1 and TRBJ2-7; 8 bases align to TRBD2. CDR3 length: 18 residues. V lost 2 bases and J lost 3; bases outside the gene matches: 16. CDR1 and CDR2 (germline): SGHRS, YFSETQ. DNA of the CDR3: TGCGCCAGCAGCTTTAAGTCTCTCAGCGGGAGAGGTGGCTACGAGCAGTACTTC. Encoded protein: CASSFKSLSGRGGYEQYF.

This clonotype was found a few times. The rearrangement uses TRBV12-3 or TRBV12-4 and TRBJ2-1, with 13 bases matching TRBD2. This CDR3 contains 18 residues. V was clipped by 5 bases and J by 0 bases; unmatched bases: 7. The CDR3 reads CASSDGTSGVSSYNEQFF. Here the CDR3 DNA reads TGTGCCAGCAGTGATGGGACTAGCGGGGTAAGCTCCTACAATGAGCAGTTCTTC.

The chain is built from TRBV6-1 and TRBJ2-7, with unresolved D. The germline gives CDR1 MNHNS, CDR2 SASEGT. V was pared by 8 bases and J by 0 bases, with 11 bases between. The CDR3 spans 13 residues. As DNA, the CDR3 is TGTGCCAGCTTAGTCAGGAGCTCCTACGAGCAGTACTTC. Translating it yields CASLVRSSYEQYF.

This chain connects TRBV6-5 to TRBJ1-2; a weak D match, TRBD1 (5 bases). Germline V gene data show CDR1 as MNHEY and CDR2 as SVGAGI. The CDR3 totals 11 residues. Trimming took off 4 bases at V and 8 bases at J, with 8 bases between the two ends. The CDR3 sequence: CASSSGSGYTF. The CDR3, as DNA: TGTGCCAGCAGTTCAGGGTCGGGCTACACCTTC.

CDR3 sequence: CASSHPPGLTNEAFF. The DNA for the CDR3 is TGTGCCAGCAGCCACCCCCCGGGACTGACCAATGAAGCTTTCTTT. The chain combines TRBV6-2 or TRBV6-3 with TRBJ1-1; possibly TRBD1 for D (5 bases). Germline CDR1 and CDR2: MNHEY and SVGEGT. V dropped 6 bases and J dropped 7 bases, with 21 bases sitting between them. The CDR3 loop spans 15 amino acids.

The gene calls are TRBV20-1 and TRBJ2-3; 12 bases line up with TRBD2. The CDR3 runs to 17 residues. In germline, CDR1 is DFQATT, CDR2 SNEGSKA (reference sequence). With 6 bases clipped from V and 1 base from J, the junction kept 11 bases outside the gene matches. CDR3 amino acids: CSAHTSGGRSGTDTQYF. CDR3 coding DNA: TGCAGTGCGCATACTAGCGGGGGGCGGTCCGGCACAGATACGCAGTATTTT.